One sample yielded the 16 T cell receptor beta chains listed below, sequenced in a study of T cell repertoires in cytomegalovirus infection. TCRdb redid the calling of the reads with MiXCR, one entry per CDR3 protein. The table records approximately 400,000 distinct CDR3 sequences, under 40% of them present only once. Input material: PBMCs. These receptors all stem from a human donor in good health (CMV status not recorded). Some clones in this sample may be carry-over from other donors' samples.

The rearrangement joins TRBV18 to TRBJ1-2; the D is unclear. With 3 bases removed from V and 3 bases from J, the gap between germline ends came to 14 bases. Per the germline V gene, CDR1 is KGHSH and CDR2 is LQKENI. The CDR3 runs 15 residues. CDR3 nucleotide sequence: TGTGCCAGCTCACCGGGTATTGACAACTACTATGGCTACACCTTC. The encoded protein is CASSPGIDNYYGYTF.

CDR3 amino acids: CASSLEIGQGRGVDTQYF. CDR3 coding DNA: TGTGCCAGCAGCTTAGAAATAGGGCAGGGCAGAGGTGTGGATACGCAGTATTTT. The gene calls are TRBV7-2 and TRBJ2-3; the D gene is possibly TRBD1 (5 bases). The CDR3 contains 18 residues. The germline gives CDR1 SGHTA, CDR2 FQGNSA. V gave up 1 base and J gave up 6 bases, with 23 bases separating them.

This clonotype has a count of ten or more. The rearrangement links TRBV7-6 to TRBJ2-7, with TRBD2 matching over 11 bases. Germline assignment: CDR1 SGHVS and CDR2 FNYEAQ. Germline trimming cut 1 base from V and 4 bases from J; bases unmatched to any gene: 6. This CDR3 has 16 residues. The CDR3 loop reads CASSLDPSGGFYEQYF. In DNA, the CDR3 is TGTGCCAGCAGCTTAGACCCTAGCGGGGGGTTTTACGAGCAGTACTTC.

This clonotype has a handful of counts. The chain combines TRBV29-1 with TRBJ1-2; no firm D call. This CDR3 is 11 amino acids long. Germline V gives CDR1 SQVTM, CDR2 ANQGSEA. The V end lost 3 bases, the J end lost 7 bases, and 9 bases lay between the germline ends. CDR3 nucleotide sequence: TGCAGCGTTGAGGGTCGCTTTGGCTACACCTTC. This sequence encodes CSVEGRFGYTF.

The chain has TRBV7-9 and TRBJ2-7; possible D gene TRBD1, 5 bases. The CDR3 sequence is 17 residues long. CDR1 SEHNR and CDR2 FQNEAQ come from the germline V gene (reference sequence). Between the trimmed V and J ends, which lost 3 bases and 2 bases, there was a span of 20 bases. The CDR3 region is CASSFNPKVGAAYEQYF. The CDR3 DNA reads as TGTGCCAGCAGCTTTAACCCCAAGGTTGGGGCAGCCTACGAGCAGTACTTC.

The V call is TRBV6-5, the J call TRBJ2-7, with 9 bases fitting TRBD2. The ends lost 2 bases at V and 6 bases at J; junction bases unmatched: 11. The CDR3 runs 16 residues. Germline CDR1 is MNHEY and CDR2 is SVGAGI. The CDR3 is CASSYARGLAGSEQYF. CDR3 coding DNA: TGTGCCAGCAGTTACGCCCGAGGGCTAGCGGGATCCGAGCAGTACTTC.

The CDR3, as DNA: TGTGCCAGCCGCGACACTACCCCCTCAATGGGTCAGCCCCAGCATTTT. It specifies CASRDTTPSMGQPQHF. The chain combines TRBV6-6 with TRBJ1-5, with no clear D. Germline loops: CDR1 MNHNY, CDR2 SVGAGI (reference sequence). The CDR3 runs 16 residues. The V gene lost 8 bases and the J gene lost 6 bases, with 23 bases spanning the gap.

This clonotype was seen a few times. This rearrangement joins TRBV15 to TRBJ2-5; 12 positions match TRBD2. This CDR3 spans 19 amino acids. V lost 0 bases to trimming and J lost 4 bases; unmatched junction nucleotides: 12. Germline V gene lookup returns CDR1 LNHNV and CDR2 YYDKDF (reference sequence). Written as DNA, the CDR3 is TGTGCCACCAGCAGAGATCCGCTAGCGGGGGGGCTTGAAGGAGAGACCCAGTACTTC. As protein: CATSRDPLAGGLEGETQYF.

This clonotype was counted at least ten times. CDR3: CASSLKAHEQYF. The CDR3 nucleotides read TGTGCCAGCAGCTTAAAAGCACACGAGCAGTACTTC. The chain recombines TRBV7-9 with TRBJ2-7; D gene ambiguous. The CDR3 is made up of 12 amino acids. CDR1 and CDR2 from the germline V gene are SEHNR and FQNEAQ (reference sequence). V lost 2 bases, J lost 5 bases, and 7 bases lay in between.

The J gene is TRBJ2-1, the V gene TRBV10-3; D might be TRBD1 or TRBD2, each matching 5 bases. The V gene's germline CDR1 is ENHRY and CDR2 SYGVKD. The CDR3 has 15 residues. The ends were cut back, 4 bases at V and 7 bases at J, with 17 bases in the middle. The DNA of the CDR3 is TGTGCCATCAGTGGGAAGGACCCAGAGGGGAATGAGCAGTTCTTC. This gives the protein CAISGKDPEGNEQFF.

This clonotype showed up many times. J is TRBJ2-4 and V is TRBV19; maybe TRBD2 (5 bases). Germline V CDR1 and CDR2: LNHDA, SQIVND (reference sequence). The CDR3 has 12 amino acids. V shed 5 bases and J shed 12 bases, with 14 bases lying between them. The CDR3 loop is CASSSGLGTQYF. The CDR3 coding sequence is TGTGCCAGTAGTTCCGGACTGGGAACTCAGTACTTC.

This clonotype was seen repeatedly, ten times or more. The chain combines TRBV12-3 or TRBV12-4 with TRBJ2-7; 11 positions match TRBD1. Losses at the gene ends were 7 bases for V and 7 bases for J; bases not matched to a gene: 9. The CDR3 spans 14 residues. The CDR3 protein is CASKTGQGAGEQYF. The CDR3 bases are TGTGCCAGCAAGACCGGACAGGGGGCGGGGGAGCAGTACTTC.

This clonotype was found a few times. The rearrangement links TRBV5-1 to TRBJ1-3; TRBD1 agrees at 7 bases. Germline lookup yields CDR1 SGHRS and CDR2 YFSETQ. This CDR3 comprises 17 residues. Germline trimming cut 3 bases from V and 0 bases from J; bases unmatched to any gene: 9. The CDR3 region is CASSSGTGAVSGNTIYF. CDR3 nucleotide sequence: TGCGCCAGCAGCTCAGGCACAGGGGCAGTCTCTGGAAACACCATATATTTT.

CDR3 amino acids: CASSRTVSGNTIYF. For the CDR3, the DNA is TGCGCCAGCAGCCGGACGGTCTCTGGAAACACCATATATTTT. The rearrangement links TRBV4-3 to TRBJ1-3; unclear D gene. Between the trimmed V and J ends, which lost 4 bases and 0 bases, there was a span of 7 bases. The germline CDR1 and CDR2 sequences are LGHNA and YSLEER. The CDR3 is 14 residues long.

This clonotype was observed once. The rearrangement uses TRBV6-1 and TRBJ2-7; D remains ambiguous. The CDR3 runs to 11 residues. CDR1 is MNHNS, CDR2 SASEGT, per germline. V shed 3 bases and J shed 3 bases, with 3 bases lying between them. CDR3 in DNA: TGTGCCAGCAGTGATCGCTACGAGCAGTACTTC. This gives the protein CASSDRYEQYF.

This clonotype was recorded a few times. The rearrangement links TRBV27 to TRBJ2-1, with 12 bases that match TRBD2. CDR3 size: 15 residues. Germline trimming cut 5 bases from V and 7 bases from J; bases unmatched to any gene: 6. The germline V gene has CDR1 MNHEY and CDR2 SMNVEV (reference sequence). CDR3: CASSLTSGGLNEQFF. The CDR3 DNA follows: TGTGCCAGCAGTCTAACTAGCGGGGGGTTGAATGAGCAGTTCTTC.